A single sample is the source of the 20 T cell receptor beta chains below, sequenced in a study of blood T cell repertoires in COVID-19. Sequencing was performed with immunoSEQ multiplex PCR; in TCRdb, only in-frame clones are kept and a portion is missing. The sample lists 30,000 to 50,000 clones; roughly 82% were seen once. Material for sequencing was peripheral blood. The source is a man between 45 and 60 years old with active or convalescent COVID-19.

This chain joins TRBV6-5 and TRBJ1-1, with TRBD1 matching 7 bases. The V gene's germline CDR1 is MNHEY and CDR2 SVGAGI. The CDR3 totals 13 residues. V dropped 5 bases and J dropped 0; count of bases not matched to a gene: 0. CDR3 DNA sequence: TGTGCCAGCAGTACAGGGGTGAACACTGAAGCTTTCTTT. As protein: CASSTGVNTEAFF.

This sequence joins TRBV27 and TRBJ1-5; TRBD1 aligns across 7 bases. This CDR3 is 15 amino acids long. CDR1 MNHEY and CDR2 SMNVEV come from the germline V gene (reference sequence). V trimming: 2 bases; J trimming: 7 bases; junction bases outside the gene matches: 8. For the CDR3, the DNA is TGTGCCAGCAGTTTAGTTGGAGGGGGCGGGCAGCCCCAGCATTTT. This gives the protein CASSLVGGGGQPQHF.

The rearrangement joins TRBV3-1 (or the pseudogene TRBV3-2) to TRBJ1-1, with D perhaps TRBD1 (6 bases). Germline assignment: CDR1 LGHDT and CDR2 YNNKEL (reference sequence). Trimming took off 4 bases at V and 4 bases at J, with 13 bases between the two ends. The CDR3 is made up of 14 amino acids. The DNA for the CDR3 is TGTGCCAGCAGCCTCCCAGGGGTTGGCACTGAAGCTTTCTTT. Translating gives CASSLPGVGTEAFF.

This chain joins TRBV27 and TRBJ1-4; perhaps TRBD1 as D (5 bases). With 3 bases removed from V and 0 bases from J, the gap between germline ends came to 14 bases. This CDR3 is 17 amino acids long. Germline V lookup: CDR1 MNHEY, CDR2 SMNVEV (reference sequence). The CDR3 DNA reads TGTGCCAGCAGTTTTTCAGGGCCCCTTACAACTAATGAAAAACTGTTTTTT. This sequence encodes CASSFSGPLTTNEKLFF. The full variable domain, completed using reference TRBV27 and TRBJ1-4, is EAQVTQNPRYLITVTGKKLTVTCSQNMNHEYMSWYRQDPGLGLRQIYYSMNVEVTDKGDVPEGYKVSRKEKRNFPLILESPSPNQTSLYFCASSFSGPLTTNEKLFFGSGTQLSVL.

V usage is TRBV19 and J usage is TRBJ2-7, with TRBD1 matching over 9 bases. V was clipped by 5 bases and J by 3 bases; unmatched bases: 5. This CDR3 region has 14 residues. Germline V gives CDR1 LNHDA, CDR2 SQIVND (reference sequence). As DNA, the CDR3 is TGTGCCAGTAGTCCCGGACAGGGGCACTACGAGCAGTACTTC. As protein: CASSPGQGHYEQYF.

The V call is TRBV4-1, the J call TRBJ2-7, with TRBD1 as a possible D gene (6 bases). The CDR3 sequence is 13 residues long. Germline V gene lookup returns CDR1 MGHRA and CDR2 YSYEKL. The V end lost 4 bases, the J end lost 3 bases, and 10 bases lay between the germline ends. For the CDR3, the DNA is TGCGCCAGCAGCCTCCGGGACAACTACGAGCAGTACTTC. Translated, it gives CASSLRDNYEQYF.

V is TRBV25-1 and J is TRBJ2-2, with 9 nucleotides matching TRBD1. Germline-derived CDR1 and CDR2 are MGHDK and SYGVNS. V dropped 2 bases and J dropped 5; count of bases not matched to a gene: 3. This CDR3 comprises 15 residues. The CDR3 region is CASSEAGTGTGELFF. The CDR3 DNA reads as TGTGCCAGCAGTGAAGCCGGGACAGGGACCGGGGAGCTGTTTTTT.

The chain carries TRBV7-9 and TRBJ2-7; 8 bases fit TRBD2. The CDR3 runs 17 residues. The junction had 13 bases not matched to a gene; V was cut back by 5 bases and J by 1 base. Germline-derived CDR1 and CDR2 are SEHNR and FQNEAQ (reference sequence). This chain's CDR3 is CASSAPRGGAGSYEQYF. The CDR3 DNA reads as TGTGCCAGCAGCGCTCCCCGGGGGGGAGCGGGTTCCTACGAGCAGTACTTC.

V and J are TRBV10-2 and TRBJ2-7, with a tentative D call TRBD1 (6 bases). The germline V and J ends were trimmed by 2 bases and 5 bases, with 10 bases remaining between them. Per germline, CDR1 WSHSY and CDR2 SAAADI. CDR3 length: 13 amino acids. CDR3 region: CASSETGWHEQYF. The CDR3 nucleotides are TGCGCCAGCAGTGAGACAGGGTGGCACGAGCAGTACTTC.

This chain connects TRBV3-1 (or the pseudogene TRBV3-2) to TRBJ2-2; 10 bases line up with TRBD2. The junction had 9 bases not matched to a gene; V was cut back by 4 bases and J by 7 bases. The CDR3 contains 16 residues. Germline V gives CDR1 LGHDT, CDR2 YNNKEL (reference sequence). CDR3 region: CASSPLKRGGNGELFF. CDR3 nucleotide sequence: TGTGCCAGCAGCCCCCTGAAGCGGGGGGGCAACGGGGAGCTGTTTTTT.

The chain joins TRBV19 to TRBJ1-5; D gene ambiguous. This CDR3 is 11 amino acids long. Per germline, CDR1 LNHDA and CDR2 SQIVND (reference sequence). V was pared by 5 bases and J by 6 bases, with 5 bases between. The CDR3 bases are TGTGCCAGTAGTTCGGGTCAGCCCCAGCATTTT. Encoded protein: CASSSGQPQHF.

This rearrangement joins TRBV5-4 to TRBJ1-2; D is undetermined. CDR1 SGHNT and CDR2 YYREEE come from the germline V gene (reference sequence). This CDR3 has 14 residues. Between the trimmed V and J ends, which lost 4 bases and 2 bases, there was a span of 12 bases. The DNA for the CDR3 is TGTGCCAGCAGCCGCGAAGAGGGAAACTATGGCTACACCTTC. Its translation is CASSREEGNYGYTF.

DNA for the CDR3: TGCGCCAGCAGCCCGCGGGGGCCGAACACAGATACGCAGTATTTT. Translated: CASSPRGPNTDTQYF. The V call is TRBV5-1, the J call TRBJ2-3; tentatively, D is TRBD2 (7 bases). Trimming took off 4 bases at V and 2 bases at J, with 14 bases between the two ends. The germline V gene encodes CDR1 SGHRS and CDR2 YFSETQ. This CDR3 spans 15 amino acids.

The V call is TRBV29-1, the J call TRBJ1-2, with a possible D match to TRBD1 (5 bases). CDR1 and CDR2 from the germline V gene are SQVTM and ANQGSEA. The CDR3 is made up of 13 amino acids. V lost 6 bases, J lost 6 bases, and 17 bases lay in between. This CDR3 reads CSVAGTEKNGYTF. CDR3 DNA sequence: TGCAGCGTAGCCGGGACTGAGAAAAATGGCTACACCTTC.

The chain is built from TRBV13 and TRBJ1-1; D unresolved. Per the germline V gene, CDR1 is PRHDT and CDR2 is FYEKMQ (reference sequence). The CDR3 extends over 13 amino acids. Trimming took 3 bases from V and 5 from J, leaving 10 bases between them. CDR3 sequence: CASSFYLRTEAFF. The CDR3 DNA is TGTGCCAGCAGCTTCTATTTGAGAACTGAAGCTTTCTTT.

The chain couples TRBV5-1 to TRBJ1-6; 10 bases map to TRBD1. Germline values: CDR1 SGHRS, CDR2 YFSETQ. The CDR3 consists of 15 residues. V was pared by 0 bases and J by 9 bases, with 3 bases of the junction left unmatched. The CDR3 spells CASSLEGTGVSPLHF. The DNA of the CDR3 is TGCGCCAGCAGCTTGGAAGGGACAGGGGTTTCACCCCTCCACTTT.

The gene calls are TRBV29-1 and TRBJ2-5, with TRBD1 as a possible D gene (6 bases). There are 14 residues in the CDR3. The germline CDR1 and CDR2 sequences are SQVTM and ANQGSEA. V lost 7 bases and J 2 bases, leaving 17 bases between the germline ends. The CDR3 nucleotides are TGCAGCGGCCGGACAGCCTTAGATCAAGAGACCCAGTACTTC. This codes for CSGRTALDQETQYF.

A single count supports this clone. The J gene is TRBJ1-2, the V gene TRBV21-1; TRBD1, the D gene given by the table, was not confirmed from the DNA. TRBV21-1 is shown as a pseudogene. The CDR3 is 12 residues long. In DNA form, the CDR3 reads TGTGCCAGCAGCCTGAACAGGGGGAGCTACACCTTC. Its translation: CASSLNRGSYTF.

This clone appeared a few times. V and J are TRBV7-8 and TRBJ1-1; TRBD1 matches 7 bases. Germline CDR1 and CDR2: SGHVS and FQNEAQ. This CDR3 comprises 12 residues. The trim removed 5 bases at V and 7 bases at J, leaving 4 bases unmatched. CDR3 loop: CASSLQGFEAFF. For the CDR3, the DNA is TGTGCCAGCAGCCTACAGGGGTTTGAAGCTTTCTTT.

A single count supports this clone. The chain links TRBV6-6 to TRBJ1-5, with 9 bases that match TRBD1. With 6 bases clipped from V and 5 bases from J, the junction kept 5 bases outside the gene matches. CDR3 size: 14 residues. Germline-derived CDR1 and CDR2 are MNHNY and SVGAGI (reference sequence). This CDR3 is CASSSGQGDQPQHF. The CDR3 DNA reads TGTGCCAGCAGCTCGGGACAGGGCGATCAGCCCCAGCATTTT.